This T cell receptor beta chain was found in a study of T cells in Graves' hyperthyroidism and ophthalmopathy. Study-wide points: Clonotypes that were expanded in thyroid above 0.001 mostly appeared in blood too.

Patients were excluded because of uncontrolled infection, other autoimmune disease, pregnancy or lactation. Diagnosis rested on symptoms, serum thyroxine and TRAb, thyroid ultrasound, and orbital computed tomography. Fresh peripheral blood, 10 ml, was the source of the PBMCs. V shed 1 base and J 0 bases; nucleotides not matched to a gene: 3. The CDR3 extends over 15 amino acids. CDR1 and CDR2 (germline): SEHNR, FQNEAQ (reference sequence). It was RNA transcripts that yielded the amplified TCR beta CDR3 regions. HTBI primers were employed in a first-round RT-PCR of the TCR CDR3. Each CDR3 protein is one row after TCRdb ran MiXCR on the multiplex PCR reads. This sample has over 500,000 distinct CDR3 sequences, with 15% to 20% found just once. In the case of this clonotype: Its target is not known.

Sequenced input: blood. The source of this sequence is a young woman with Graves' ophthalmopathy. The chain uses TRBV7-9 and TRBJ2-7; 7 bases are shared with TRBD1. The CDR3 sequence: CASSLGQGDSYEQYF. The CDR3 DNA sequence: TGTGCCAGCAGCTTAGGGCAGGGGGACTCCTACGAGCAGTACTTC.